Sequencing of this T cell receptor (beta chain) was carried out in a study of T cells after yellow fever vaccination. About the study: Researchers used SMART-Seq v4 Ultra Low Input to prepare fractions that had low cell numbers.

From the 5' RACE reads, TCRdb called clonotypes with MiXCR, one entry per CDR3 protein. The sample holds hundreds of thousands of distinct CDR3 sequences, 3.6% seen once. J lost 8 bases, V lost 6 bases, and 4 bases had no gene match. The CDR3 totals 12 residues. In germline, CDR1 is LNHDA, CDR2 SQIVND (reference sequence). In its sample, this clonotype was seen many times. The receptor comes from a man younger than 35 who received the YFV17D yellow fever vaccine. The specimen comprised PBMCs, sampled on the day of the yellow fever booster vaccination. The chain combines TRBV19 with TRBJ2-1; TRBD2 matches at 7 bases. CDR3 sequence reads: CASRTSWDEQFF. DNA for the CDR3: TGTGCCAGTAGGACTAGCTGGGATGAGCAGTTCTTC.